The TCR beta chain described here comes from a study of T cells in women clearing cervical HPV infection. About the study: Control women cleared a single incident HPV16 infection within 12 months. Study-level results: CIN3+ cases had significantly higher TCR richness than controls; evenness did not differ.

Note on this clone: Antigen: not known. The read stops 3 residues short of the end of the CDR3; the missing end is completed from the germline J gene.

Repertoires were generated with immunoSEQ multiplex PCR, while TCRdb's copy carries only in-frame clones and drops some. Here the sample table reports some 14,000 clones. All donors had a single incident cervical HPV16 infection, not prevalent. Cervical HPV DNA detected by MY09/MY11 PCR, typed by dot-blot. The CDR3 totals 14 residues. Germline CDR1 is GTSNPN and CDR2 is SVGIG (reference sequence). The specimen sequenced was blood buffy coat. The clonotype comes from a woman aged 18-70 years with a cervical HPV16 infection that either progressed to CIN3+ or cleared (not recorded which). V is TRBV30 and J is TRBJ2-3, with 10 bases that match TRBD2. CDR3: CAWSVGLAGAPQYF. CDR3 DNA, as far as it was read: TGTGCCTGGAGTGTGGGCCTAGCGGGGGCCCCG.